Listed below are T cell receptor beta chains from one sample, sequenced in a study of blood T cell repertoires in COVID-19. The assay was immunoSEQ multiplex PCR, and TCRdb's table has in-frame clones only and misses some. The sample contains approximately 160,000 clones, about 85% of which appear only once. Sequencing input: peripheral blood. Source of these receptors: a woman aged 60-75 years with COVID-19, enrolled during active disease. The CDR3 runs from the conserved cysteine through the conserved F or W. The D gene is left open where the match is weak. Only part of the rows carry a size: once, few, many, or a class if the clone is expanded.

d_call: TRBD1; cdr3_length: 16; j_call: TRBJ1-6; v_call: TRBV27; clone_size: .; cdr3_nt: TGTGCCAGCAGTTTATCATCGGACAGGGGGGACTCACCCCTCCACTTT; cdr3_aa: CASSLSSDRGDSPLHF
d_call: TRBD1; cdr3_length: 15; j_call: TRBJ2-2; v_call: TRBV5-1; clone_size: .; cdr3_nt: TGCGCCAGCAGCGTGGACAGGGGGAACACCGGGGAGCTGTTTTTT; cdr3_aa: CASSVDRGNTGELFF
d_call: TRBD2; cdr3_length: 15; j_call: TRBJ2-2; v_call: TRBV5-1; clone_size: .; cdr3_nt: TGCGCCAGCGTCGCTAGCGGGAGTCGGACCGGGGAGCTGTTTTTT; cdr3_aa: CASVASGSRTGELFF
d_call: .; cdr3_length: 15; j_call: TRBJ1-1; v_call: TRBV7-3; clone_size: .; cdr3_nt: TGTGCCAGCAGCGCATCCGGGTCTACGAACACTGAAGCTTTCTTT; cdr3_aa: CASSASGSTNTEAFF
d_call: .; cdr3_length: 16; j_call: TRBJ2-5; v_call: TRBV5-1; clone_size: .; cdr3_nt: TGCGCCAGCAGCTCCACGCCCTCCGGGAGCCAAGAGACCCAGTACTTC; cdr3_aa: CASSSTPSGSQETQYF
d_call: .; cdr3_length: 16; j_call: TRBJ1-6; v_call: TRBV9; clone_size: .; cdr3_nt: TGTGCCAGCAGCGTAGAGGAGAGCTCCTATAATTCACCCCTCCACTTT; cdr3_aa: CASSVEESSYNSPLHF
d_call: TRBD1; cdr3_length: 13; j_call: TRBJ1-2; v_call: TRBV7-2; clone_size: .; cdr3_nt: TGTGCCAGCAGCCCCGGACAGGGGCCGAGCTACACCTTC; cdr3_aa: CASSPGQGPSYTF
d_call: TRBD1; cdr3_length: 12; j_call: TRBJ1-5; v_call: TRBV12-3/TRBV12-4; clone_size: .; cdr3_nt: TGTGCCAGCAGCAACAGGGGACAGCCCCAGCATTTT; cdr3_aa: CASSNRGQPQHF
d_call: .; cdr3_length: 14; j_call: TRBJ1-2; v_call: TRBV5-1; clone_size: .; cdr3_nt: TGCGCCAGCAGCTTGCGGTCCCCCGGTTATGGCTACACCTTC; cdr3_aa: CASSLRSPGYGYTF
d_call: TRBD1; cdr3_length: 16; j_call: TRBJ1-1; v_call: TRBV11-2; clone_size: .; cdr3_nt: TGTGCCAGCAGCCTCCCGACCGGGACAGGGGGAACTGAAGCTTTCTTT; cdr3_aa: CASSLPTGTGGTEAFF
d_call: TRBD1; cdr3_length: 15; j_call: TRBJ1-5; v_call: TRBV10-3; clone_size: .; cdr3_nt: TGTGCCATCAGGACCGGGACAGGGGACAATCAGCCCCAGCATTTT; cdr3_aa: CAIRTGTGDNQPQHF
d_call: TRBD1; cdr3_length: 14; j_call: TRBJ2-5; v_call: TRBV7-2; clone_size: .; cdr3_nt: TGTGCCAGCAGCTCGGACAGGGGGGCCGAGACCCAGTACTTC; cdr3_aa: CASSSDRGAETQYF
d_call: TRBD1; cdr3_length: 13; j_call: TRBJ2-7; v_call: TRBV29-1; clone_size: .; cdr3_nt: TGCAGCGTCCAACGGGACAGAGTATACGAGCAGTACTTC; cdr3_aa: CSVQRDRVYEQYF
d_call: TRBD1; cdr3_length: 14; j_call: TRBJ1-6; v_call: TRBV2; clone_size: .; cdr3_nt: TGTGCCAGCAGGGACAGGGGGCTTTATTCACCCCTCCACTTT; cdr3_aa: CASRDRGLYSPLHF
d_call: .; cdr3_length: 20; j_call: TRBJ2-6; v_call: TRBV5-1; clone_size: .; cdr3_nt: TGCGCCAGCAGCCCACAGTTACGCCCCTGGGGCCCCTCTGGGGCCAACGTCCTGACTTTC; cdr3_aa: CASSPQLRPWGPSGANVLTF
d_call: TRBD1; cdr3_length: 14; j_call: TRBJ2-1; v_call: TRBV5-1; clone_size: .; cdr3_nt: TGCGCCAGCAGCAGGGACAGGGTTATTAATGAGCAGTTCTTC; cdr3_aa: CASSRDRVINEQFF
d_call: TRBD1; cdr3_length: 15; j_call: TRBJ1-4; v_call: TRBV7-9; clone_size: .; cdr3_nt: TGTGCCAGCAGCTTCACAGGGGCCCCTAATGAAAAACTGTTTTTT; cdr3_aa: CASSFTGAPNEKLFF
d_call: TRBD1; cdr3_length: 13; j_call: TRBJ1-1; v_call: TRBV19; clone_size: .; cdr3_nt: TGTGCCAGTAGTATCGGACAGGGAAGTTCAGCTTTCTTT; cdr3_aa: CASSIGQGSSAFF
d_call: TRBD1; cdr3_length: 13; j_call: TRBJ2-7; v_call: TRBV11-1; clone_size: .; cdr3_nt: TGTGCCAGCGGTAGGACAGGGCCCTACGAGCAGTACTTC; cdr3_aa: CASGRTGPYEQYF
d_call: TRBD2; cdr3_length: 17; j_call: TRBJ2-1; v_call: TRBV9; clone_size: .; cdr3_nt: TGTGCCAGCAGCCCCCCCGGAGCGGGAGGGTCCTACAATGAGCAGTTCTTC; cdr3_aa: CASSPPGAGGSYNEQFF
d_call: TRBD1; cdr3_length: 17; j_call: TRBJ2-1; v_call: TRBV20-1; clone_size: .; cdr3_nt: TGCAGTGCTAGTGGGACAGGGGAAGGGCTAAGCTACAATGAGCAGTTCTTC; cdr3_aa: CSASGTGEGLSYNEQFF
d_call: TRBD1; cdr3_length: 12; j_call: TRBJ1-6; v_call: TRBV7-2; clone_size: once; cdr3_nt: TGTGCCAGCAGCGTACAGGGGTTGTCCCTCCACTTT; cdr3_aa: CASSVQGLSLHF
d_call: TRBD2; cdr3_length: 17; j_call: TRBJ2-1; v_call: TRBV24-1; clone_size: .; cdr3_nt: TGTGCCACCAGTGCCAGACTAGCGGGGGGGCGACGGAATGAGCAGTTCTTC; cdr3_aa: CATSARLAGGRRNEQFF
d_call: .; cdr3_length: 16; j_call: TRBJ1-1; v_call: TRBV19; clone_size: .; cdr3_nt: TGTGCCAGTAGTATAAAAGCGGGGGAAGGGGACACTGAAGCTTTCTTT; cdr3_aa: CASSIKAGEGDTEAFF
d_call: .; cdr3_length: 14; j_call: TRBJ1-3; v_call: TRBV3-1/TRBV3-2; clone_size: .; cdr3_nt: TGTGCCAGCAGCCTTTATGGGGAGGAAAACACCATATATTTT; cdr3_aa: CASSLYGEENTIYF
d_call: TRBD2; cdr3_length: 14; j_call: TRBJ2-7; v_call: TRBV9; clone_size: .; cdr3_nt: TGTGCCAGCAGTAGACTAGCGGACTCCTACGAGCAGTACTTC; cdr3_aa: CASSRLADSYEQYF
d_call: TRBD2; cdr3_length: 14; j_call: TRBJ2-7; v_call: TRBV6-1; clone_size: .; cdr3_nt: TGTGCCAGCAGTGACCTCGGTGGGAGGGGTGAGCAGTACTTC; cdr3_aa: CASSDLGGRGEQYF
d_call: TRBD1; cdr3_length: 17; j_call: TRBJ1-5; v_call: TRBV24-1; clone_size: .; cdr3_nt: TGTGCCACCAGTGATACCGGGACAGGGGCGGTCAATCAGCCCCAGCATTTT; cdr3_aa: CATSDTGTGAVNQPQHF
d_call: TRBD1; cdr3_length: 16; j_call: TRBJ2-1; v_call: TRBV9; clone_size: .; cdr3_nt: TGTGCCAGCAGCGTAGTGACAGGGGGAACCTACAATGAGCAGTTCTTC; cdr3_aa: CASSVVTGGTYNEQFF
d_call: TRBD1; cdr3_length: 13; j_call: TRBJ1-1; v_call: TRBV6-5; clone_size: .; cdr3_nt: TGTGCCAGCGGAAGGGGGCTTGAGACTGAAGCTTTCTTT; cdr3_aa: CASGRGLETEAFF
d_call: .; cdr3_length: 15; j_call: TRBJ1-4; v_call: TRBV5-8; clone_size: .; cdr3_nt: TGTGCCAGCAGCTTGCTGACAGCCACTAATGAAAAACTGTTTTTT; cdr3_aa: CASSLLTATNEKLFF
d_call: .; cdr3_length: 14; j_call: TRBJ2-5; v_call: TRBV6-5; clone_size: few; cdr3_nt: TGTGCCAGCAGCCGCCCAGGGGCGCCGGAGACCCAGTACTTC; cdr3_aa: CASSRPGAPETQYF
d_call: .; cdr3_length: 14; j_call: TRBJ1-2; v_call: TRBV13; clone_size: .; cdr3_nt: TGTGCCAGCAGCGACGCCGGGCCCGGGGGTGGCTACACCTTC; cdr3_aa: CASSDAGPGGGYTF
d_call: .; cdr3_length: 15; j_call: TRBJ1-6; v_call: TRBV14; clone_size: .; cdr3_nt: TGTGCCAGCAGCCAAGTTAGGGGTCCTAATTCACCCCTCCACTTT; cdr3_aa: CASSQVRGPNSPLHF
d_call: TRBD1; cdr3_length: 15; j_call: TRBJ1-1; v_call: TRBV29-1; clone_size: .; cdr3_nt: TGCAGCGTTGATAGTAAGGGGGCAGGGGGCACTGAAGCTTTCTTT; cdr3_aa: CSVDSKGAGGTEAFF
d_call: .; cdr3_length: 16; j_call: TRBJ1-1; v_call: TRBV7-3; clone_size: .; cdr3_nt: TGTGCCAGCAGCTTACTTGGGCGGGGTTTGGACACTGAAGCTTTCTTT; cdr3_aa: CASSLLGRGLDTEAFF
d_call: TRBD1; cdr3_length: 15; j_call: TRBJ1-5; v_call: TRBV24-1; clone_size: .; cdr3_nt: TGTGCCACCAGTGACACGACAGGGGTTAGTCAGCCCCAGCATTTT; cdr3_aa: CATSDTTGVSQPQHF
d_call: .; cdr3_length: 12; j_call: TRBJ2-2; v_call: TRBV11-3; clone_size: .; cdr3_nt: TGTGCCAGCAGCTCCTCCCCCGGGGAGCTGTTTTTT; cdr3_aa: CASSSSPGELFF
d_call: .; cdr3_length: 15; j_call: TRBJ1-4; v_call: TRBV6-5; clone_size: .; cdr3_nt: TGTGCCAGCAGTTACTCAAGGGGCTTTAATGAAAAACTGTTTTTT; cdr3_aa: CASSYSRGFNEKLFF
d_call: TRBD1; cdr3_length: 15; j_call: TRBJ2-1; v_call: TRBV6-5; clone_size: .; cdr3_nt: TGTGCCAGCAGGGGGACAGGGGGCTTGAACAATGAGCAGTTCTTC; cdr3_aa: CASRGTGGLNNEQFF
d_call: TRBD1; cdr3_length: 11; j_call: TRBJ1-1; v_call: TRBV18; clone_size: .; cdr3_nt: TGTGCCAGCTCGGGGACAGCTGAAGCTTTCTTT; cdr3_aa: CASSGTAEAFF
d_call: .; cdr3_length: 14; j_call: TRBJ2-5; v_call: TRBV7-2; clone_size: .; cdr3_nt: TGTGCCAGCAGCTTGAGGGCAGGACAAGAGACCCAGTACTTC; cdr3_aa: CASSLRAGQETQYF
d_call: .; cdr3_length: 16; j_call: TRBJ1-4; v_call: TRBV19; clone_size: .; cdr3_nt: TGTGCCAGTAGTGAGAGACTTCCTGCAACTAATGAAAAACTGTTTTTT; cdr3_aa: CASSERLPATNEKLFF
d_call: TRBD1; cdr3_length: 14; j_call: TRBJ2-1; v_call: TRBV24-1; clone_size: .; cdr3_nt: TGTGCCACCAGGGGGACAGGGACCTACAATGAGCAGTTCTTC; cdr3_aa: CATRGTGTYNEQFF
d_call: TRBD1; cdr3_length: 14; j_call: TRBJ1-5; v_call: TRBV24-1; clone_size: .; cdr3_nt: TGTGCCACCAGTGACCTGACAGGGAATCAGCCCCAGCATTTT; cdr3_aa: CATSDLTGNQPQHF
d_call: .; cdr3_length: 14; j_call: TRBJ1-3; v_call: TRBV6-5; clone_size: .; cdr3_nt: TGTGCCAGCCGAGAGGCAATTACTGGAAACACCATATATTTT; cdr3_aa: CASREAITGNTIYF
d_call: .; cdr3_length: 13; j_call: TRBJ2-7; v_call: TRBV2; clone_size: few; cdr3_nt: TGTGCCAGCAACGATTTACAGGGTTACGAGCAGTACTTC; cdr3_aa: CASNDLQGYEQYF
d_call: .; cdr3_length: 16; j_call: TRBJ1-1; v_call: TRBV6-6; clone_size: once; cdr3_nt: TGTGCCAGCAGTTACTCGATGACACCTTGGAACACTGAAGCTTTCTTT; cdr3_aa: CASSYSMTPWNTEAFF
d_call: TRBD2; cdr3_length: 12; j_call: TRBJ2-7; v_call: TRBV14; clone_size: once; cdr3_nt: TGTGCCAGCGGGACTAACCTTTACGAGCAGTACTTC; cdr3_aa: CASGTNLYEQYF
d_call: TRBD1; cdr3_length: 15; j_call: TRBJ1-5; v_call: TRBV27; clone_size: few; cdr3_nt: TGTGCCAGCAGGCGTGGACAGGGCGGGAATCAGCCCCAGCATTTT; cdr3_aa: CASRRGQGGNQPQHF
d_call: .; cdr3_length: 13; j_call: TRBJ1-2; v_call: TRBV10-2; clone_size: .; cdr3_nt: TGCGCCAGCAGTGAGTCGAGGGTAACCCGCTACACCTTC; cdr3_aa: CASSESRVTRYTF
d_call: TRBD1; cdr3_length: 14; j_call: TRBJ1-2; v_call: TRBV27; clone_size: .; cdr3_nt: TGTGCCAGCAGTGCGGACAGGGTTGGGTATGGCTACACCTTC; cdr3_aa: CASSADRVGYGYTF
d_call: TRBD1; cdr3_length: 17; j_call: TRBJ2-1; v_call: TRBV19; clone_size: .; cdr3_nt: TGTGCCAGTACAGGGACAGGGTCTAAGTTCTCCTACAATGAGCAGTTCTTC; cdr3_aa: CASTGTGSKFSYNEQFF
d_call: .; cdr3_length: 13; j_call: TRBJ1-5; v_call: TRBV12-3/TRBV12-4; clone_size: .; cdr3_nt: TGTGCCAGCAGTCAGGGCGGCAATCAGCCCCAGCATTTT; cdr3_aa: CASSQGGNQPQHF
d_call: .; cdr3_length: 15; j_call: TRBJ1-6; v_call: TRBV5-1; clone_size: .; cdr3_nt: TGCGCCAGCAGCTTAACCGGTCAGGGTTCTTCACCCCTCCACTTT; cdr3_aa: CASSLTGQGSSPLHF
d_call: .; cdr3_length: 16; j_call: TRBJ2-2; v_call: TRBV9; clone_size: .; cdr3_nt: TGTGCCAGCAGCTCCTTGAGCTCCGCGAACACCGGGGAGCTGTTTTTT; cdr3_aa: CASSSLSSANTGELFF